This TCR beta chain was found in a study of blood T cells in healthy people across ages. This CDR3 spans 14 amino acids. Trimming stripped 0 bases from V and 5 bases from J, with 9 bases between. Germline V gene lookup returns CDR1 SGHKS and CDR2 YYEKEE (reference sequence). There were at least 5.5 micrograms of total RNA extracted from every sample. This clonotype has just a few counts. A second about 7 to 11 cycle PCR used barcoded and J-beta primers. TCRdb fed the 5' RACE reads into MiXCR, producing one record per CDR3 protein. The sample carries approximately 780,000 distinct CDR3 sequences, around a quarter recorded once. The data also belong to a second study, concerning T cells of mothers and their children. That source reports: The donor cohort consisted of a few healthy Caucasian mothers and their six children.

The TCR originated in a boy under 18 in good health. The chain joins TRBV5-5 to TRBJ2-1, with TRBD1 as a possible D gene (6 bases). Source material: blood. CDR3 residues: CASSLVYRDNEQFF. CDR3 bases: TGTGCCAGCAGCTTGGTTTACAGGGACAATGAGCAGTTCTTC.